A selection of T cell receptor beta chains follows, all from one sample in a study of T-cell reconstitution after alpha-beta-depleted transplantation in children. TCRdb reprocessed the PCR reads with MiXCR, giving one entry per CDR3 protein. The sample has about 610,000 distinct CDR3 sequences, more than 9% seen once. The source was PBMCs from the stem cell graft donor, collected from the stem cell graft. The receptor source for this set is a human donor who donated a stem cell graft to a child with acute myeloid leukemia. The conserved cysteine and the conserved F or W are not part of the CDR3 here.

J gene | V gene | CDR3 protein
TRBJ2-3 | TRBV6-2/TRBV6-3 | ASSSEALETSTDTQY
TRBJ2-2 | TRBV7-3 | ASSLRGLAGGSTGELF
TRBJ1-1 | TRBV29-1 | SVGTLEAF
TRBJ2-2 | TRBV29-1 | SVQGPTNTGELF
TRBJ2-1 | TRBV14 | ASSQVPGLAGMVDEQF
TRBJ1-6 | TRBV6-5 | ASSYSGQPLH
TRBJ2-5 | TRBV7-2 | ASTLIPGARETQY
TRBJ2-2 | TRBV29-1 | SVESGIGTGELF
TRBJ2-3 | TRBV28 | ASRTPTLVDTQY
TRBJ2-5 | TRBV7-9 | ASRGNRQETQY
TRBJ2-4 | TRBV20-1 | SATPGFSKNIQY
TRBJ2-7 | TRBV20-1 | SAIKGTGAYYEQY
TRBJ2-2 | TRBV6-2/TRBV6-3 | ASSYQTSGSPTGELF
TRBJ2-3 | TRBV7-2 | ASSLWRRPDTQY
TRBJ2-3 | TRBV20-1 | SAVRLAGGITDTQY
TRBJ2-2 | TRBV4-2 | ASSQTSGRDNTGELF
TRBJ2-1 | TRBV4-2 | ASSQESANSYNEQF
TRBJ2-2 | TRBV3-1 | ATCQVDSNTGELF
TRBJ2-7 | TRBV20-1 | SASQASYEQY
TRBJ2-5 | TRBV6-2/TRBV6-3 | ASSSADKETQY
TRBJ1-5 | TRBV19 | ASRGQGRGNQPQH
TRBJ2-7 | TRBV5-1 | ASSPGTGKDEQY
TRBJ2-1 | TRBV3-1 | ASSQDQLATNEQF
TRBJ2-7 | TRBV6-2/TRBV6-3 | ASSYSYTEDEQY
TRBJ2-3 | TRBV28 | ASSSKRGRLGITDTQY
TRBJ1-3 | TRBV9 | ASSVSAREGGNTIY
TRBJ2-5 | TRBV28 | ASSFATSGIETQY
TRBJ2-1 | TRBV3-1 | ASSQGIPDPNYNEQF
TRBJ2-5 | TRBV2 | ASSEDPAGTQY
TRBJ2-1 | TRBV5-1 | ASSLLQGAYNEQF
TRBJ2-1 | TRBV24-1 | ATSDPGLAGGGYNEQF
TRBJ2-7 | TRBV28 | ASSLPQTTYEQY
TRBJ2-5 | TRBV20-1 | SATTPIARQETQY
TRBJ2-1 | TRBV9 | ASSVTGGGGRAYNEQF
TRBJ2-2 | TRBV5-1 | ASSWDTPNTGELF
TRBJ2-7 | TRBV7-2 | ASSLVGGGGEQY
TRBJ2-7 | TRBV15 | ATSRAGQASYEQY
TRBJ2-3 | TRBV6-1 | ASSPRASGATDTQY
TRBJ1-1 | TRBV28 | ASSFKGGAF
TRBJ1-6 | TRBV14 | ASSQAGTQYNSPLH
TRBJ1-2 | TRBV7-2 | ASSSRDPNYGYT
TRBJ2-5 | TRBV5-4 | ASSSREGQGGTQY
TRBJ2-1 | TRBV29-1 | SVEHMSSYNEQF
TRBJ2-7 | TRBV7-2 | ASSFMGGGYEQY
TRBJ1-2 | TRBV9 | ASSGAGSNYGYT
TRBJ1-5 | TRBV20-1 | SANPGNSNQPQH
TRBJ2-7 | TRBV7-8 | ASSFAGGAYEQY
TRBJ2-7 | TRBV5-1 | ASSPELAVPFSYEQY
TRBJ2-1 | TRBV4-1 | ASSLNSGEPYNEQF
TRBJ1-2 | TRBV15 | ATSREFNYGYT
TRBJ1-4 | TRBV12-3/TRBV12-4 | ASSLDRGIGEKLF
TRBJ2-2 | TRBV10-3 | AISESTGTRGDTGELF
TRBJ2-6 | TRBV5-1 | ASSRGWDSGANVLT
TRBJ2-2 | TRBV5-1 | ASSSRTGRGGELF
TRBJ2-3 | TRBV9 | ASSVAGADTQY
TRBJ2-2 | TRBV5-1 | ASSLTRLDTGELF
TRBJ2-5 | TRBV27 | ASSLSNYGTQY
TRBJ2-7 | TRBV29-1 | SVEVATPYEQY
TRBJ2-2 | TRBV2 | ASSDTAREVTGELF